This TCR beta chain appears in the sequencing data of a study of shared clonotypes between healthy human individuals. Per germline, CDR1 SNHLY and CDR2 FYNNEI. The CDR3 loop spans 15 amino acids. Trimming left V 4 bases short and J 5 bases short, with 17 bases between. The repertoire was sequenced with immunoSEQ multiplex PCR; TCRdb's copy has only in-frame clones and lacks some. The sample has roughly 2 million clones; roughly 94% are singletons. A split of CD4+ cells into CD45RA+ naive and CD45RA-negative memory subsets was performed. Source material: naive CD4+ T cells sorted from blood. The subset here: CD45RA+ positively selected. The receptor comes from a young man in good health. The chain recombines TRBV2 with TRBJ2-5, with D perhaps matching TRBD2 (7 bases). As DNA, the CDR3 is TGTGCCAGCAGTGGCCAAGGGGGGGCTGGGGAGACCCAGTACTTC. It translates to CASSGQGGAGETQYF.